Described below is a single TCR beta chain sequence and its context. What it recognizes is unknown. The data originate from a study of cytomegalovirus exposure and HLA in healthy donors. At the level of the study: Around 180 million T cells yielded over 90 million unique TCR beta sequences in earlier analysis.

This CDR3 has 16 amino acids. V dropped 1 base and J dropped 0 bases, with 10 bases sitting between them. The germline CDR1 and CDR2 sequences are SGHNT and YENEEA. PCR employed 60 Vbeta and 13 Jbeta primers. Assay: immunoSEQ multiplex PCR; the TCRdb copy retains only in-frame clones and omits some. The table records about 99,000 clones, 75% to 85% of them present only once. Broader study findings: Follow-up analysis seemed to connect common viral pathogens with several of the most significant clusters identified. Researchers catalogued about 150 TCR beta chains as cytomegalovirus-associated.

This sequence originates from a male donor in good health and CMV-seropositive. The rearrangement uses TRBV11-3 and TRBJ1-3; perhaps TRBD1 as D (6 bases). The source material was PBMCs. The CDR3, as DNA: TGTGCCAGCAGCTTAGGGACAGAAGCCTCTGGAAACACCATATATTTT. It translates to CASSLGTEASGNTIYF.